This TCR beta chain stems from a study of shared clonotypes between healthy human individuals (dated by TCRdb to 2020 to 2021). General notes on the study: The cohort included three men and two women between 18 and 49 years of age. For each donor, CD4 naive and CD4 memory were each given three plates, CD8 naive was given two plates, and CD8 memory was given one plate. Blood TCR repertoires of roughly five healthy adults were deeply sequenced to estimate repertoire size and the extent of clonotype sharing between individuals. Different laboratories and diverse techniques were used to prepare libraries and sequence TCR repertoires, to increase sequencing depth and limit assay-specific biases. Leukapheresis yielded between about 0.85 and 10 billion PBMCs per donor. The paper's findings and limits, for the study overall: Based on pairwise subsampling, the degree of clonotype sharing among donors was expected to be affected by sequencing depth. Sampling was limited to blood, and TCR repertoires in tissue likely differ from TCR repertoires in blood. Naive subsets generally had larger estimated clonotype richness than memory subsets did. Compared with non-shared clonotypes, the clonotypes found in all four sorted-subset donors had higher generation probabilities. Rarefaction of sorted-subset datasets indicated incomplete sequencing despite the large sequencing depth. Approximately 5% of naive CD4, 3.5% of naive CD8, approximately 2% of memory CD4, and roughly 0.4% of memory CD8 clonotypes were shared across several donors. The genetic and exposure-history diversity represented was limited by the small number of donors.

Trimming leaves V shorter by 2 bases and J shorter by 1 base, with the junction holding 13 bases beyond the gene matches. The CDR3 runs 18 amino acids, cysteine and phenylalanine included. Of all the DNA, just the CDR3 is kept, 54 bases in frame from base 1. CDR1 KGHSH and CDR2 LQKENI were looked up in the germline V gene. A note on this clone: This receptor's antigen is unknown. Per-nucleotide qualities are absent, and no much larger clonotype sits a single base away.

Using the deep immunoSEQ assay, TCR CDR3 regions were amplified from genomic DNA by multiplex PCR. Genomic DNA extracted from each cell subset was distributed evenly over all wells of several immunoSEQ 96-well plates, and each plate served as one replicate. For sorted subsets, 150 to 250 ng genomic DNA, equal to some 28,000 T cell genomes, was loaded into each replicate PCR. Purified libraries were measured with a Qubit 3.0 fluorometer, size-checked on a Bioanalyzer 2100, and measured again with the KAPA Library Quantification kit. Each immunoSEQ 96-well plate was sequenced on its own single-read 150-cycle Illumina NextSeq 550 flow cell. Per the authors' processing: The immunoSEQ output contained only junctional sequences without quality scores, so filtering could not match that applied to full-length reads. Sequences were annotated with PyIR, a Python wrapper for IgBLAST v1.9, using IMGT germline references to assign V/J genes and CDR3. Reads were filtered out if the reads had weak V/J assignments (E-value above 1e-6), no CDR3, stop codons, out-of-frame junctions, or ambiguous translated residues. V3J clonotypes were defined by identical inferred V gene, J gene, and CDR3 amino acid sequence. To compute the percentage overlap between repertoires, the number of shared unique clonotypes was divided by the size of the smaller repertoire. RTK rarefaction, the Chao1 estimator, and Recon v2.1 estimates of unobserved clonotypes were used to assess repertoire richness. Generation probabilities were computed with OLGA for all TCRbeta clonotypes obtained by the gDNA method from several donors. TCRdb took this table from immuneACCESS and kept in-frame rearrangements with V and J called. Such tables lack part of the clones; where checked against another copy, unresolved V genes explain under half of the gap, and the rest is unexplained. The V and J calls and clone size come from that table; D and trimming were worked out from the DNA. The table for this sample lists around 1.4 million clones; about 98.5% of them were counted only once. The ten top clones hold approximately 0.4% of the sample.

Healthy HIV-negative adults with no recently reported acute infections or vaccinations were included as donors. All donors were Caucasian adults living in Nashville, Tennessee, USA. Magnetic negative selection was used to enrich CD4+ T cells, after which naive cells were positively selected on CD45RA and the negative fraction became the memory subset. Blood was obtained by leukapheresis, after which PBMCs were separated by Ficoll-Histopaque density gradient centrifugation and cryopreserved in liquid nitrogen vapor phase. Analytical flow cytometry was used to check the purity and quantity of every magnetically sorted T cell population. Genomic DNA was isolated from each sorted fraction and quantified by UV absorbance on a Nanodrop 2000c.

This receptor was taken from a young man in good health. The V and J genes are TRBV18 and TRBJ2-5; 7 bases in between match TRBD2. Sequences were obtained from naive CD4+ T cells sorted from blood. This sample's cell subset or site label indicates: CD45RA+ positively selected. The base sequence is TGTGCCAGCTCACCATTAGCGGGTCGGGCGGGGAGCCAAGAGACCCAGTACTTC. The resulting protein is CASSPLAGRAGSQETQYF.